The rows below give T cell receptor beta chains drawn from one sample of a study of blood T cell repertoires in COVID-19. Measured with immunoSEQ multiplex PCR; TCRdb has only the in-frame clones, and not every one. Here the sample spans 100,000 to 150,000 clones, approximately 88% being singletons. Sequenced input: peripheral blood. These TCRs come from a man aged 50 or older with acute or convalescent COVID-19. Both conserved end residues are part of each CDR3. The D gene is left open where the match is weak. Expanded clones get a size class; other rows say once, few or many, or leave the size out.

size: .
V: TRBV6-6
J: TRBJ1-1
D: TRBD1
CDR3: CASSYRPGTANTEAFF
DNA: TGTGCCAGCAGTTACCGCCCCGGGACAGCGAACACTGAAGCTTTCTTT

size: .
V: TRBV5-4
J: TRBJ1-2
D: .
CDR3: CASSQGQDYGYTF
DNA: TGTGCCAGCAGTCAGGGGCAGGACTATGGCTACACCTTC

size: .
V: TRBV6-5
J: TRBJ1-4
D: .
CDR3: CASRENEKLFF
DNA: TGTGCCAGCAGAGAGAATGAAAAACTGTTTTTT

size: .
V: TRBV4-1
J: TRBJ1-2
D: .
CDR3: CASSQPRAGLLSYTF
DNA: TGCGCCAGCAGCCAGCCCCGGGCAGGGCTATTGAGCTACACCTTC

size: .
V: TRBV19
J: TRBJ1-5
D: .
CDR3: CASSRGQHSNQPQHF
DNA: TGTGCCAGTAGTAGAGGACAGCATAGCAATCAGCCCCAGCATTTT

size: .
V: TRBV6-5
J: TRBJ1-1
D: TRBD1
CDR3: CASLKDRGNTEAFF
DNA: TGTGCCAGCCTAAAAGACAGGGGAAACACTGAAGCTTTCTTT

size: .
V: TRBV2
J: TRBJ1-2
D: TRBD1
CDR3: CASMGRGNYGYTF
DNA: TGTGCCAGCATGGGCAGGGGGAACTATGGCTACACCTTC

size: once
V: TRBV5-4
J: TRBJ1-6
D: .
CDR3: CASSLTPGSNRNSPLHF
DNA: TGTGCCAGCAGTTTGACGCCAGGGTCGAATAGAAATTCACCCCTCCACTTT

size: .
V: TRBV7-2
J: TRBJ1-5
D: .
CDR3: CASSLVGRRDSNQPQHF
DNA: TGTGCCAGCAGCTTAGTGGGTCGCAGGGATAGCAATCAGCCCCAGCATTTT

size: .
V: TRBV3-1/TRBV3-2
J: TRBJ1-1
D: .
CDR3: CASSQVGQNTEAFF
DNA: TGTGCCAGCAGCCAGGTGGGACAGAACACTGAAGCTTTCTTT

size: .
V: TRBV5-1
J: TRBJ2-3
D: TRBD1
CDR3: CASSDTWGDRAVETDTQYF
DNA: TGCGCCAGCAGCGATACTTGGGGAGACAGGGCAGTGGAGACAGATACGCAGTATTTT

size: once
V: TRBV19
J: TRBJ2-2
D: .
CDR3: CASTGPGRDTGELFF
DNA: TGTGCCAGTACTGGTCCGGGAAGGGACACCGGGGAGCTGTTTTTT

size: once
V: TRBV5-1
J: TRBJ2-7
D: .
CDR3: CASSLEGDEQYF
DNA: TGCGCCAGCAGCTTGGAAGGGGACGAGCAGTACTTC

size: .
V: TRBV6-5
J: TRBJ1-2
D: TRBD1
CDR3: CASTDRGAPYYGYTF
DNA: TGTGCCAGCACCGACAGGGGTGCCCCTTACTATGGCTACACCTTC

size: .
V: TRBV5-5
J: TRBJ2-2
D: .
CDR3: CASSLTTGANTGELFF
DNA: TGTGCCAGCAGCTTAACCACGGGAGCGAACACCGGGGAGCTGTTTTTT

size: .
V: TRBV24-1
J: TRBJ1-2
D: .
CDR3: CATSESQGFDGYTF
DNA: TGTGCCACCAGTGAATCACAGGGTTTTGATGGCTACACCTTC

size: .
V: TRBV28
J: TRBJ2-1
D: .
CDR3: CASSSQGSAYNEQFF
DNA: TGTGCCAGCAGTTCGCAGGGTTCGGCCTACAATGAGCAGTTCTTC

size: .
V: TRBV4-1
J: TRBJ1-4
D: .
CDR3: CASSQGASARGAANEKLFF
DNA: TGCGCCAGCAGCCAAGGGGCCAGCGCACGGGGAGCGGCTAATGAAAAACTGTTTTTT

size: .
V: TRBV9
J: TRBJ1-1
D: TRBD1
CDR3: CASSVGSTGATEAFF
DNA: TGTGCCAGCAGCGTAGGTTCGACAGGGGCCACTGAAGCTTTCTTT

size: .
V: TRBV10-3
J: TRBJ1-1
D: .
CDR3: CAISERQSSEAFF
DNA: TGTGCCATCAGTGAAAGACAGTCTTCTGAAGCTTTCTTT

size: .
V: TRBV28
J: TRBJ1-4
D: TRBD1
CDR3: CATSGTDGRNEKLFF
DNA: TGTGCCACATCTGGGACAGACGGACGCAATGAAAAACTGTTTTTT

size: once
V: TRBV7-9
J: TRBJ1-1
D: .
CDR3: CASSLVGGGTFF
DNA: .

size: .
V: TRBV30
J: TRBJ1-2
D: .
CDR3: CAWSTGTLGYTF
DNA: TGTGCCTGGTCCACCGGGACACTCGGCTACACCTTC

size: .
V: TRBV18
J: TRBJ1-1
D: .
CDR3: CASSPGGRTYF
DNA: TGTGCCAGCTCACCCGGGGGACGGACCTATTTT

size: once
V: TRBV7-9
J: TRBJ2-1
D: TRBD1
CDR3: CASSPPGQLYNEQFF
DNA: TGTGCCAGCAGCCCGCCGGGACAGCTTTACAATGAGCAGTTCTTC

size: .
V: TRBV21-1
J: TRBJ2-7
D: .
CDR3: CASGDRGHYEQYF
DNA: TGTGCCAGCGGGGACAGGGGACACTACGAGCAGTACTTC

size: .
V: TRBV28
J: TRBJ2-7
D: .
CDR3: CASSKGQREEGPRGQYF
DNA: TGTGCCAGCAGCAAGGGACAGCGAGAGGAGGGCCCGCGGGGGCAGTACTTC

size: .
V: TRBV28
J: TRBJ1-2
D: .
CDR3: CASSLEVAGHGYTF
DNA: TGTGCCAGCAGTTTAGAGGTGGCGGGCCATGGCTACACCTTC

size: .
V: TRBV11-2
J: TRBJ2-5
D: TRBD1
CDR3: CASDHMGQGETQYF
DNA: TGTGCCAGCGATCATATGGGACAGGGAGAGACCCAGTACTTC

size: .
V: TRBV28
J: TRBJ1-6
D: .
CDR3: CASSPPLHF
DNA: TGTGCCAGCAGTCCGCCCCTCCACTTT

size: .
V: TRBV14
J: TRBJ2-1
D: .
CDR3: CASSQWRAQREQFF
DNA: TGTGCCAGCAGCCAATGGCGGGCGCAGAGAGAGCAGTTCTTC

size: .
V: TRBV7-9
J: TRBJ1-2
D: .
CDR3: CASNEGDPYGYTF
DNA: TGTGCCAGCAACGAGGGGGACCCCTATGGCTACACCTTC

size: .
V: TRBV9
J: TRBJ2-1
D: TRBD1
CDR3: CASSVRTGANEQFF
DNA: TGTGCCAGCAGCGTACGGACAGGGGCCAATGAGCAGTTCTTC

size: .
V: TRBV28
J: TRBJ2-2
D: .
CDR3: CASIQGGTHTGELFF
DNA: TGTGCCAGCATCCAGGGGGGTACTCACACCGGGGAGCTGTTTTTT

size: .
V: TRBV28
J: TRBJ2-3
D: .
CDR3: CASSLERAGTDTQYF
DNA: TGTGCCAGCAGTTTAGAGCGGGCGGGCACAGATACGCAGTATTTT

size: .
V: TRBV5-1
J: TRBJ2-2
D: .
CDR3: CASSPTRGNTGELFF
DNA: TGCGCCAGCAGCCCCACCAGGGGCAATACCGGGGAGCTGTTTTTT

size: .
V: TRBV3-1/TRBV3-2
J: TRBJ2-7
D: .
CDR3: CASSRGVSSYEQYF
DNA: TGTGCCAGCAGCCGCGGGGTAAGCTCCTACGAGCAGTACTTC

size: .
V: TRBV5-1
J: TRBJ1-3
D: .
CDR3: CASSQSDTYSGNTIYF
DNA: TGCGCCAGCAGCCAGAGTGACACCTACTCTGGAAACACCATATATTTT

size: .
V: TRBV11-2
J: TRBJ2-3
D: TRBD2
CDR3: CASSEAGVGTDTQYF
DNA: TGTGCCAGCAGCGAAGCGGGAGTTGGGACAGATACGCAGTATTTT

size: .
V: TRBV27
J: TRBJ1-5
D: TRBD1
CDR3: CASSRDRGIQPQHF
DNA: TGTGCCAGCAGTCGGGACAGGGGGATTCAGCCCCAGCATTTT

size: .
V: TRBV28
J: TRBJ2-3
D: TRBD2
CDR3: CASSLMGLAFDTQYF
DNA: TGTGCCAGCAGTTTAATGGGACTAGCGTTTGATACGCAGTATTTT

size: .
V: TRBV7-9
J: TRBJ2-2
D: .
CDR3: CASSLRRNTGELFF
DNA: TGTGCCAGCAGCTTAAGGAGGAACACCGGGGAGCTGTTTTTT

size: .
V: TRBV5-4
J: TRBJ2-3
D: .
CDR3: CASTGKESTDTQYF
DNA: TGTGCCAGCACGGGAAAGGAGAGTACAGATACGCAGTATTTT

size: .
V: TRBV5-1
J: TRBJ1-1
D: TRBD1
CDR3: CASSLSYRGREDTEAFF
DNA: TGCGCCAGCAGCTTGTCTTACAGGGGAAGGGAGGACACTGAAGCTTTCTTT

size: once
V: TRBV21-1
J: TRBJ1-5
D: .
CDR3: CASSKDRGDQPQHF
DNA: TGTGCCAGCAGCAAAGACAGGGGCGATCAGCCCCAGCATTTT

size: .
V: TRBV15
J: TRBJ2-1
D: .
CDR3: CATSRDYGQSEQFF
DNA: TGTGCCACCAGCAGAGATTATGGACAGAGTGAGCAGTTCTTC

size: .
V: TRBV28
J: TRBJ1-5
D: TRBD1
CDR3: CASRFTGGSDQPQHF
DNA: TGTGCCAGCAGGTTTACAGGGGGCTCAGATCAGCCCCAGCATTTT

size: .
V: TRBV11-2
J: TRBJ2-5
D: .
CDR3: CASTPWGEWGETQYF
DNA: TGTGCCAGCACCCCGTGGGGGGAGTGGGGAGAGACCCAGTACTTC

size: .
V: TRBV7-2
J: TRBJ2-3
D: TRBD1
CDR3: CASSTGSGTASYF
DNA: TGTGCCAGCAGCACTGGGTCCGGGACAGCCTCCTATTTT

size: .
V: TRBV18
J: TRBJ2-7
D: .
CDR3: CASSSDRLAYEQYF
DNA: TGTGCCAGCTCCAGCGACAGGTTGGCCTACGAGCAGTACTTC